Below are 30 T cell receptor beta chains sequenced from a single sample in a study of response to subunit inactivated influenza vaccine. TCRdb recomputed calls from the RT-PCR reads with MiXCR, one row per CDR3 protein. This table holds about 500,000 distinct CDR3 sequences, under 15% found once. The sequences come from PBMCs from blood, collected 40 to 50 days after vaccination. The receptors originated from a man between 50 and 59 years old who received an inactivated influenza vaccine.

This clonotype was seen many times. The chain links TRBV5-1 to TRBJ2-2; TRBD1 agrees at 7 bases. There are 15 residues in the CDR3. Trimming cost V 4 bases and J 0 bases; bases outside gene matches: 3. CDR1 and CDR2 from the germline V gene are SGHRS and YFSETQ. CDR3 sequence: CASSQGTANTGELFF. The CDR3 nucleotides read TGCGCCAGCAGCCAAGGGACAGCGAACACCGGGGAGCTGTTTTTT.

The chain carries TRBV11-2 and TRBJ2-2, with D uncertain. The CDR3 sequence is 18 residues long. CDR1 is SGHAT and CDR2 is FQNNGV in the germline V gene. Trimming shortened V by 5 bases and J by 3 bases, and 22 bases separated the two germline ends. CDR3 nucleotides: TGTGCCAGCAGCCCAGTGAAAGGCTTCATCGAGGACACCGGGGAGCTGTTTTTT. As protein: CASSPVKGFIEDTGELFF.

This clonotype showed up just a few times. The chain has TRBV6-1 and TRBJ2-7; 13 bases agree with TRBD2. This CDR3 has 17 residues. Germline V lookup: CDR1 MNHNS, CDR2 SASEGT. J was trimmed by 0 bases and V by 6 bases; bases with no gene match: 8. CDR3 sequence (DNA): TGTGCCAGCAGACAGGGACTAGCGGGGACTCTCTCCTACGAGCAGTACTTC. The encoded protein is CASRQGLAGTLSYEQYF.

Ten or more counts support this clonotype. The chain couples TRBV5-1 to TRBJ2-3, with D possibly being TRBD1 or TRBD2 (5 bases each). This CDR3 comprises 16 residues. V was shortened by 4 bases and J by 1 base, with 16 bases between the two germline ends. Germline CDR1 SGHRS, CDR2 YFSETQ. The CDR3 sequence is CASSTGTVKRTDTQYF. CDR3 DNA sequence: TGCGCCAGCAGCACTGGGACCGTGAAACGCACAGATACGCAGTATTTT.

Many counts were recorded for this clonotype. This rearrangement joins TRBV12-3 or TRBV12-4 to TRBJ2-1; TRBD2 matches 9 bases. With 4 bases clipped from V and 8 bases from J, the junction kept 12 bases outside the gene matches. The CDR3 loop spans 16 amino acids. CDR3 nucleotides: TGTGCCAGCAGTTCCCGCTCTAGCGGGGCCTTCGATGAGCAGTTCTTC. It yields the protein CASSSRSSGAFDEQFF.

This clonotype was recorded a few times. CDR3 bases: TGTGCCAGCAGTTTAAGGGTGTGGAACGAGCAGTACTTC. This encodes CASSLRVWNEQYF. The genes are TRBV12-3 or TRBV12-4 and TRBJ2-7; D is unclear. V was cut by 2 bases and J by 5 bases, with 10 bases left in between. This CDR3 is 13 amino acids long.

The gene calls are TRBV4-3 and TRBJ2-2, with TRBD2 as a possible D gene (6 bases). The CDR3 contains 14 residues. The germline gives CDR1 LGHNA, CDR2 YSLEER. The ends were cut back, 1 base at V and 4 bases at J, with 7 bases in the middle. The CDR3 bases are TGCGCCAGCAGCCAAGTGGGGGGCACCGGGGAGCTGTTTTTT. This translates into CASSQVGGTGELFF.

This clonotype has a handful of counts. The chain has TRBV12-3 or TRBV12-4 and TRBJ2-5, with 10 positions matching TRBD2. The CDR3 is 16 amino acids. Trimming at V came to 6 bases and at J to 2 bases, leaving 9 bases not matched to a gene. CDR3 coding DNA: TGTGCCAGCAGCGACCCCCGAGCGGGAGGGCAAGAGACCCAGTACTTC. This sequence encodes CASSDPRAGGQETQYF.

The chain couples TRBV5-1 to TRBJ2-1; 12 positions agree with TRBD2. CDR3 length: 15 amino acids. CDR1 is SGHRS and CDR2 is YFSETQ in the germline V gene. Trimming cost V 4 bases and J 3 bases; bases outside gene matches: 2. The CDR3 bases are TGCGCCAGCAGCAAGACTAGCGGGGGCTACAATGAGCAGTTCTTC. Protein product: CASSKTSGGYNEQFF.

This clonotype was picked up a small number of times. The chain employs TRBV6-1 and TRBJ1-4, with TRBD1 identical over 9 bases. V lost 6 bases, J lost 4 bases, and 3 bases stayed unmatched. The CDR3 is 14 amino acids. Germline CDR1 and CDR2: MNHNS and SASEGT. The CDR3 is CASSRDRVNEKLFF. For the CDR3, the DNA is TGTGCCAGCAGCCGGGACAGGGTTAATGAAAAACTGTTTTTT.

The chain uses TRBV6-1 and TRBJ1-1; weak D call: TRBD1 (5 bases). V lost 6 bases and J lost 3, with 8 bases in between. CDR1 and CDR2 from the germline V gene are MNHNS and SASEGT. The CDR3 runs 12 residues. Here the CDR3 reads CASRTAYTEAFF. The CDR3 nucleotides are TGTGCCAGCAGGACAGCGTACACTGAAGCTTTCTTT.

This clonotype was counted between two and nine times. CDR3 region: CASSLLPPGSTGELFF. The CDR3 DNA sequence: TGTGCCAGCAGCCTACTCCCCCCGGGGTCCACCGGGGAGCTGTTTTTT. The chain carries TRBV7-3 and TRBJ2-2, with D tentatively TRBD2 (5 bases). The germline V gene has CDR1 SGHTA and CDR2 FQGTGA. The CDR3 totals 16 residues. Trimming shortened V by 5 bases and J by 4 bases, and 17 bases separated the two germline ends.

V gene TRBV12-3 or TRBV12-4 combines with J gene TRBJ2-5, with D possibly matching TRBD1 (6 bases). V dropped 5 bases and J dropped 1 base, with 11 bases sitting between them. The CDR3 loop spans 14 amino acids. As DNA, the CDR3 is TGTGCCAGCAGTCCCGAAGGGGGCCAAGAGACCCAGTACTTC. Translation: CASSPEGGQETQYF.

This clonotype has just a few counts. This chain uses TRBV5-1 with TRBJ1-2; 9 positions agree with TRBD1. Looked up from germline, CDR1 is SGHRS and CDR2 is YFSETQ. V shed 0 bases, J shed 7 bases, and the junction held 4 bases outside the gene matches. This CDR3 has 14 residues. CDR3: CASSLGQGVIGYTF. The CDR3 nucleotides read TGCGCCAGCAGCTTGGGACAGGGGGTAATTGGCTACACCTTC.

The chain employs TRBV18 and TRBJ2-5, with 7 bases fitting TRBD2. V shed 6 bases, J shed 3 bases, and the junction held 7 bases outside the gene matches. CDR1 KGHSH and CDR2 LQKENI come from the germline V gene. This CDR3 contains 14 residues. CDR3 in amino acids: CASSPRTSKETQYF. In DNA form, the CDR3 reads TGTGCCAGCTCCCCAAGGACTAGTAAAGAGACCCAGTACTTC.

The table lists this clonotype with many counts. This rearrangement joins TRBV4-2 to TRBJ1-6; D is possibly TRBD1 (5 bases). The length of the CDR3 is 13 residues. V was pared by 3 bases and J by 11 bases, with 11 bases between. Germline CDR1 reads LGHNA; CDR2 reads YNFKEQ. The DNA for the CDR3 is TGTGCCAGCAGCCAGGGCCGGGGGACACCCCTCCACTTT. It is translated as CASSQGRGTPLHF.

The sample holds many counts of this clonotype. The chain is built from TRBV20-1 and TRBJ2-3; D uncertain. CDR1 and CDR2 (germline): DFQATT, SNEGSKA (reference sequence). Trimming removed 0 bases at V and 5 bases at J, with 21 bases between. This CDR3 has 17 residues. CDR3 region: CSARDPQAQTSGDTQYF. Written as DNA, the CDR3 is TGCAGTGCTAGAGATCCTCAGGCACAAACCTCGGGAGATACGCAGTATTTT.

The rearrangement joins TRBV20-1 to TRBJ2-3, with TRBD1 matching over 11 bases. Unmatched junction bases numbered 7, after V lost 5 bases and J lost 0 bases. CDR1 and CDR2 from the germline V gene are DFQATT and SNEGSKA (reference sequence). The CDR3 length is 16 residues. CDR3 sequence: CSAPLDRGRSTDTQYF. The CDR3 region has the DNA TGCAGTGCTCCCCTGGACAGGGGGCGCAGCACAGATACGCAGTATTTT.

In this sample, this clonotype turned up a few times. The chain combines TRBV12-3 or TRBV12-4 with TRBJ1-3; no clear D gene. The CDR3 is 14 residues long. Trimming stripped 7 bases from V and 0 bases from J, with 10 bases between. The chain's CDR3 is CASTLSYSGNTIYF. In DNA, the CDR3 is TGTGCCAGCACCCTCAGCTACTCTGGAAACACCATATATTTT.

There are many counts of this clonotype. This chain links TRBV7-9 with TRBJ1-2; tentatively, D is TRBD1 (5 bases). Trimming cost V 8 bases and J 4 bases, with 14 bases left between them. This CDR3 is 13 amino acids long. Per germline, CDR1 SEHNR and CDR2 FQNEAQ (reference sequence). CDR3 amino acids: CASGRAGTYGYTF. The CDR3 region has the DNA TGTGCCAGCGGCCGAGCCGGGACCTATGGCTACACCTTC.

With respect to this clonotype: The junction departs from the called germline gene at one end, perhaps through a read error. The gene calls are TRBV4-2 and TRBJ2-7; 11 bases line up with TRBD2. CDR1 and CDR2 (germline): LGHNA, YNFKEQ. The CDR3 loop spans 15 amino acids. For the CDR3, the DNA is TGTGCCAACAGCCCCGTAGCGGGGGGGACCTACGAGCAGTACTTC. Its protein is CANSPVAGGTYEQYF.

This clonotype was picked up a small number of times. V and J are TRBV4-2 and TRBJ2-3; no clear D. From germline, CDR1 is LGHNA and CDR2 YNFKEQ. CDR3 length: 18 amino acids. V lost 1 base to trimming and J lost 3 bases, with 20 bases between them. CDR3 DNA: TGTGCCAGCAGCCAAGTGAGTTCAGCCCGCGGCTGGACAGATACGCAGTATTTT. It encodes CASSQVSSARGWTDTQYF.

The chain joins TRBV4-3 to TRBJ1-2, with no clear D. V was pared by 3 bases and J by 2 bases, with 13 bases between. The CDR3 totals 15 residues. Germline CDR1 reads LGHNA; CDR2 reads YSLEER. The CDR3 reads CASSHSPGKNYGYTF. CDR3 coding DNA: TGCGCCAGCAGCCATTCACCAGGAAAGAACTATGGCTACACCTTC.

This clonotype was counted only a few times. This sequence joins TRBV10-2 and TRBJ2-2, with TRBD2 identical over 12 bases. The CDR3 covers 16 residues. The V and J ends lost 1 base and 6 bases, in that order; junction bases with no gene match: 3. Germline V gene lookup returns CDR1 WSHSY and CDR2 SAAADI. As DNA, the CDR3 is TGCGCCAGCAGTGAGTTGGGACTAGCGGGTTCCGGGGAGCTGTTTTTT. Translated: CASSELGLAGSGELFF.

The V gene is TRBV12-3 or TRBV12-4, the J gene TRBJ2-7; D unclear. The length of the CDR3 is 12 residues. The V gene lost 8 bases and the J gene lost 7 bases, with 15 bases spanning the gap. The DNA of the CDR3 is TGTGCCAGCGGTCCCGTTTGGTCAGAGCAGTACTTC. It is translated as CASGPVWSEQYF.

This clonotype was observed a single time. One junction end does not reproduce the germline sequence, and a read error may be involved. This chain connects TRBV20-1 to TRBJ2-7; D is uncertain. The length of the CDR3 is 14 residues. CDR1 is DFQATT and CDR2 is SNEGSKA in the germline V gene (reference sequence). The CDR3 here is CSSRDRVSGYEQYF. The CDR3 DNA sequence: TGCAGTTCTAGAGATCGAGTTTCCGGGTACGAGCAGTACTTC.

V and J are TRBV5-1 and TRBJ2-1; TRBD1 matches 8 bases. This CDR3 region has 15 residues. The germline gives CDR1 SGHRS, CDR2 YFSETQ. After removal of 6 bases from V and 1 base from J, the junction contained 6 bases not matched to a gene. The CDR3 spells CASTSTGASYNEQFF. The CDR3 DNA reads as TGCGCCAGCACCTCGACAGGGGCGTCCTACAATGAGCAGTTCTTC.

The CDR3 bases are TGCAGTGCCCTAAGAGGTTCCGGGCGAGAGACCCAGTACTTC. As protein: CSALRGSGRETQYF. V usage is TRBV20-1 and J usage is TRBJ2-5; D is unclear. Germline V CDR1 and CDR2: DFQATT, SNEGSKA (reference sequence). V gave up 6 bases and J gave up 4 bases, with 18 bases separating them. There are 14 residues in the CDR3.

This clonotype has a handful of counts. The DNA for the CDR3 is TGTGCCATCAGGACAACGGGGCAGCATAATGCTGGGGGAAACACCATATATTTT. Translation gives CAIRTTGQHNAGGNTIYF. V gene TRBV10-3 combines with J gene TRBJ1-3, with TRBD1 as a possible D gene (5 bases). The CDR3 runs 18 residues. Germline CDR1 reads ENHRY; CDR2 reads SYGVKD. V was clipped by 6 bases and J by 4 bases, with 25 bases between them.

The V and J genes are TRBV29-1 and TRBJ2-5, with 8 bases identical to TRBD1. Germline trimming cut 3 bases from V and 7 bases from J; bases unmatched to any gene: 7. Per the germline V gene, CDR1 is SQVTM and CDR2 is ANQGSEA. The CDR3 consists of 13 residues. The CDR3 bases are TGCAGCGTTGAGCAGGGGGCGCCGGGGACCCAGTACTTC. Amino acid sequence: CSVEQGAPGTQYF. The whole variable domain, filled in from reference TRBV29-1 and TRBJ2-5, reads SAVISQKPSRDICQRGTSLTIQCQVDSQVTMMFWYRQQPGQSLTLIATANQGSEATYESGFVIDKFPISRPNLTFSTLTVSNMSPEDSSIYLCSVEQGAPGTQYFGPGTRLLVL.